Listed below are T cell receptor beta chains from one sample, sequenced in a study of blood T cell repertoires in COVID-19. This table comes from immunoSEQ multiplex PCR, and its TCRdb copy is limited to in-frame clones, with some not included. The sample yields over 300,000 clones, approximately 90% seen once. The source material was PBMCs or T cells enriched from blood (not recorded which). The source is a woman aged 25 to 39 with acute COVID-19. The CDR3 runs from the conserved cysteine through the conserved F or W. Fields, in order: clone size, J gene, V gene, D gene, CDR3 DNA, CDR3 protein. The D gene is left open where the match is weak. Size tells how often a clone was seen (once, few, many) or the class of an expanded clone, and some rows leave it out.

.	TRBJ2-3	TRBV10-3	.	TGTGCCATCAGTGAGTTGTTCGTAGATACGCAGTATTTT	CAISELFVDTQYF
.	TRBJ2-3	TRBV18	TRBD1	TGTGCCAGCTCACCTGGCGCAGGGGGATCCTTCACAGATACGCAGTATTTT	CASSPGAGGSFTDTQYF
once	TRBJ2-7	TRBV5-1	TRBD2	TGCGCCAGCAGCCCTAGCGGGGGGGCCAGCTACGAGCAGTACTTC	CASSPSGGASYEQYF
once	TRBJ2-3	TRBV7-9	TRBD1	TGTGCCAGCAGCCCGGACAGGGGAACGTGGACGCAGTATTTT	CASSPDRGTWTQYF
.	TRBJ1-3	TRBV6-5	.	TGTGCCAGCAGTTCTCCCAGCTCTGGAAACACCATATATTTT	CASSSPSSGNTIYF
.	TRBJ2-7	TRBV12-3/TRBV12-4	TRBD2	TGTGCCAGCAGTGGGACTAGCGGCTACGAGCAGTACTTC	CASSGTSGYEQYF
.	TRBJ2-7	TRBV20-1	TRBD1	TGCAGTGCTAGTACAGTGCTTCAGGGGGCCAGGTACGAGCAGTACTTC	CSASTVLQGARYEQYF
.	TRBJ2-1	TRBV6-2/TRBV6-3	.	TGTGCCAGCAGCCGAGAGACATATTACAATGAGCAGTTCTTC	CASSRETYYNEQFF
.	TRBJ2-2	TRBV7-3	.	TGTGCCAGCAGCGTACAGGGCCCGAACACCGGGGAGCTGTTTTTT	CASSVQGPNTGELFF
.	TRBJ2-1	TRBV7-2	.	TGTGCCAGCAGCTTAGCGGACTACGAGCAGTTCTTC	CASSLADYEQFF
.	TRBJ2-7	TRBV5-1	.	TGCGCCAGCAGCTTGGCCTCAGGGACTGTCTACGAGCAGTACTTC	CASSLASGTVYEQYF
.	TRBJ1-1	TRBV7-9	.	TGTGCCAGCAGCTTAGTCGCCATGACAGGAAACACTGAAGCTTTCTTT	CASSLVAMTGNTEAFF
.	TRBJ1-2	TRBV3-1/TRBV3-2	.	TGTGCCAGCAGCTCAGGGGCTAACTATGGCTACACCTTC	CASSSGANYGYTF
once	TRBJ1-1	TRBV18	.	TGTGCCAGCTCGCCCCGGGTAGGAGGGCTCAGTGAAGCTTTCTTT	CASSPRVGGLSEAFF
.	TRBJ1-6	TRBV5-6	TRBD1	TGTGCCAGCAGCTTGCCGTCCGGGACAGGGGGCGCTTCACCCCTCCACTTT	CASSLPSGTGGASPLHF
once	TRBJ1-1	TRBV4-1	TRBD1	TGCGCCAGCAGCCAGGACAGGGGGCGGAAAGCTTTCTTT	CASSQDRGRKAFF
.	TRBJ2-5	TRBV9	.	TGTGCCAGCAGCGTTAATCCGGGTCCTCCCGAGACCCAGTACTTC	CASSVNPGPPETQYF
.	TRBJ1-6	TRBV19	TRBD1	TGTGCCAGTAGACCACAGGGGGCTTTGGATTCACCCCTCCACTTT	CASRPQGALDSPLHF
.	TRBJ2-2	TRBV5-1	TRBD1	TGCGCCAGCAGCTTGCCGGCAGGGGGCCCGTCCGGGGAGCTGTTTTTT	CASSLPAGGPSGELFF
.	TRBJ2-7	TRBV6-5	TRBD2	TGTGCCAGCAGCGGACTAGCGGGGCACTACGAGCAGTACTTC	CASSGLAGHYEQYF
.	TRBJ1-4	TRBV7-6	.	TGTGCCAGCAGCTTAGTGGAGATAAATGAAAAACTGTTTTTT	CASSLVEINEKLFF
.	TRBJ2-2	TRBV6-1	.	TGTGCCAGCAGTGAGTACAGGGCAAACGGGGAGCTGTTTTTT	CASSEYRANGELFF
.	TRBJ2-6	TRBV4-2	TRBD1	TGTGCCAGCAGCCTACAGGGGGCAGTTGGCTCTGGGGCCAACGTCCTGACTTTC	CASSLQGAVGSGANVLTF
.	TRBJ2-6	TRBV7-6	.	TGTGCCAGCAGCTTAGTCGGGAGCTCTGGGGCCAACGTCCTGACTTTC	CASSLVGSSGANVLTF
.	TRBJ1-6	TRBV6-5	.	TGTGCCAGCAGTTCGGCTGACCCGGGTCACTCACCCCTCCACTTT	CASSSADPGHSPLHF
.	TRBJ2-2	TRBV5-8	.	TGTGCCAGCAGCTCGGGGGCGACTAGCCGGTCCGGGGAGCTGTTTTTT	CASSSGATSRSGELFF
.	TRBJ1-5	TRBV6-5	.	TGTGCCAGCAGTTTTCGGGGGGCTCAGCCCCAGCATTTT	CASSFRGAQPQHF
.	TRBJ2-3	TRBV5-1	.	TGCGCCAGCAGCTTAGGGGGTGGCACAGATACGCAGTATTTT	CASSLGGGTDTQYF
once	TRBJ1-2	TRBV5-1	TRBD1	TGCGCCAGCAGCCCCTTTGGGACAGGGGATGGCTACACCTTC	CASSPFGTGDGYTF
.	TRBJ1-3	TRBV23-1	TRBD1	TGCGCCAGCAGTCCGAAGACAGGGGCCTTCTCTGGAAACACCATATATTTT	CASSPKTGAFSGNTIYF
.	TRBJ1-2	TRBV7-6	TRBD1	TGTGCCAGCAGCCCATTGGCACAGGGGGGCTATGGCTACACCTTC	CASSPLAQGGYGYTF